The sequence of this T cell receptor (beta chain) was determined in a study of blood T cell repertoires in COVID-19. About the research overall: Italy, Spain and the United States were the sources of the convalescent and acute COVID-19 samples. The analysed material was cDNA or gDNA that came from T cells, B-cell-depleted T cells, or PBMCs.

Original handling: Amplifying reference gene primers gave estimates of nucleated cell counts. Profiling relied on immunoSEQ multiplex PCR, and the TCRdb table lists in-frame clones only, not all of them. D and trimming were read from the DNA, whereas the V and J calls and clone size are those reported in that table. The table lists about 260,000 clones, less than 90% of them singletons. The V and J ends lost 5 bases and 7 bases, in that order; junction bases with no gene match: 6. The CDR3 is 13 amino acids. Germline V CDR1 and CDR2: MNHEY, SMNVEV (reference sequence). This clone was counted a single time.

Sequenced sample: peripheral blood. V is TRBV27 and J is TRBJ1-2; 8 positions agree with TRBD1. This receptor was identified in a man aged 55 to 70 with acute or convalescent COVID-19. The CDR3 protein is CASSPVTGGGYTF. The DNA of the CDR3 is TGTGCCAGCAGTCCTGTTACAGGGGGTGGCTACACCTTC.